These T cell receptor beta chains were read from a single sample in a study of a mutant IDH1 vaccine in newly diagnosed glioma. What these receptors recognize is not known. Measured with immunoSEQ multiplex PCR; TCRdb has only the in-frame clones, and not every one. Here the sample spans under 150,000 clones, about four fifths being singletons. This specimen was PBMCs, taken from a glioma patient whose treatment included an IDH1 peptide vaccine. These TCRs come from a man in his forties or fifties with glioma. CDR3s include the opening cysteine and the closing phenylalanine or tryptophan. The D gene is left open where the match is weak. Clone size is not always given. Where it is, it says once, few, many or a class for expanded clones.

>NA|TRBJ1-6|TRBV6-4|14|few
CASGQGSRNSPLHF
TGTGCCTCGGGGCAGGGGTCTAGGAATTCACCCCTCCACTTT
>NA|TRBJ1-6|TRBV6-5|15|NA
CASSYRRPDNSPLHF
TGTGCCAGCAGTTACCGGCGGCCAGACAATTCACCCCTCCACTTT
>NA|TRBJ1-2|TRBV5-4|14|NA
CASSLSGTSHGYTF
TGTGCCAGCAGCTTGAGCGGGACAAGCCATGGCTACACCTTC
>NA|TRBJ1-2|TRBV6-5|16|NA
CASSYRTVAPNYGYTF
TGTGCCAGCAGTTACCGGACAGTCGCCCCTAACTATGGCTACACCTTC
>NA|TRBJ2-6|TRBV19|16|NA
CASTAQVISGANVLTF
TGTGCCAGTACGGCCCAGGTTATCTCTGGGGCCAACGTCCTGACTTTC
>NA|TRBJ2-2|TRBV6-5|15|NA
CASSRAGTNTGELFF
TGTGCCAGCAGCCGCGCGGGGACGAACACCGGGGAGCTGTTTTTT
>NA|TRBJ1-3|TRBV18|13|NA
CASSPQQGNTIYF
TGTGCCAGCTCACCTCAGCAGGGAAACACCATATATTTT
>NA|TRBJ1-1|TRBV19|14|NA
CASRTPAMNTEAFF
TGTGCCAGTAGGACACCCGCCATGAACACTGAAGCTTTCTTT
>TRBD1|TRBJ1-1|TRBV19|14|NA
CASKWGTGGTEAFF
TGTGCCAGTAAATGGGGGACAGGGGGGACTGAAGCTTTCTTT
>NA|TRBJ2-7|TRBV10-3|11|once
CATGPDYEQYF
TGTGCCACGGGTCCGGACTACGAGCAGTACTTC
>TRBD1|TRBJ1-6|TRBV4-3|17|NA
CASSQQTGAAPYSPLHF
TGCGCCAGCAGCCAACAGACAGGGGCAGCCCCCTATTCACCCCTCCACTTT
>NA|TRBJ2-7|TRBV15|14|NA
CATSRGRALYEQYF
TGTGCCACCAGCAGAGGCAGGGCCCTATACGAGCAGTACTTC
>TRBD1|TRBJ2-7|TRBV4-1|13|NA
CASSLQGTDEQYF
TGCGCCAGCAGTCTACAGGGGACCGACGAGCAGTACTTC
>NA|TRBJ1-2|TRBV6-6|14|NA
CASRLIPQDYGYTF
TGTGCCAGCAGACTAATCCCCCAGGACTATGGCTACACCTTC
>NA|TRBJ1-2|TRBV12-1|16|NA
CASSSTWTGGDYGYTF
TGTGCCAGCAGCTCCACTTGGACAGGGGGCGACTATGGCTACACCTTC
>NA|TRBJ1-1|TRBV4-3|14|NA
CASSQARGSTEAFF
TGCGCCAGCAGTCAAGCCAGGGGATCCACTGAAGCTTTCTTT
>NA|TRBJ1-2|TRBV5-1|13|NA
CASTPGGNYGYTF
TGCGCCAGCACCCCGGGGGGGAACTATGGCTACACCTTC
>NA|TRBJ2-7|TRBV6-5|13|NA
CASSSHPVREQYF
TGTGCCAGCAGTTCCCACCCTGTACGCGAGCAGTACTTC